The 14 T cell receptor beta chains given below trace back to one sample, sequenced in a study of shared clonotypes between healthy human individuals. Here immunoSEQ multiplex PCR was the method, and the copy in TCRdb shows in-frame clones only, minus some. The sample carries approximately 1,500,000 clones, approximately 98% recorded once. Source material: naive CD4+ T cells sorted from blood. Subset here: CD45RA+ positively selected. These receptors were taken from a man aged 25-40 years in good health.

The genes are TRBV4-3 and TRBJ1-3; D not resolved. The V gene's germline CDR1 is LGHNA and CDR2 YSLEER. Deletions cut 4 bases from V and 4 bases from J, with 8 bases between. The length of the CDR3 is 13 residues. The DNA for the CDR3 is TGCGCCAGCAGCCCTGAACAGGGAAACACCATATATTTT. It is translated as CASSPEQGNTIYF.

The chain uses TRBV5-4 and TRBJ1-1, with 7 bases identical to TRBD1. Germline V gene data show CDR1 as SGHNT and CDR2 as YYREEE (reference sequence). The V and J ends lost 4 bases and 2 bases, in that order; junction bases with no gene match: 5. The CDR3 spans 14 residues. Written as DNA, the CDR3 is TGTGCCAGCAGCCAGGACAGGACCAACACTGAAGCTTTCTTT. It codes for CASSQDRTNTEAFF.

V gene TRBV5-4 combines with J gene TRBJ2-1; D is possibly TRBD2 (6 bases). V lost 2 bases, J lost 7 bases, and 13 bases lay in between. This CDR3 comprises 14 residues. Germline-derived CDR1 and CDR2 are SGHNT and YYREEE (reference sequence). This chain's CDR3 is CASSFGSPGNEQFF. CDR3 bases: TGTGCCAGCAGCTTCGGGAGCCCCGGGAATGAGCAGTTCTTC.

The chain recombines TRBV19 with TRBJ1-1; tentative D call: TRBD1 (6 bases). This CDR3 is built from 16 residues. Trimming left V 7 bases short and J 4 bases short, with 22 bases between. Per the germline V gene, CDR1 is LNHDA and CDR2 is SQIVND (reference sequence). The DNA for the CDR3 is TGTGCCAGTACCCAATCGGGGGGCGCGGTGGGCACTGAAGCTTTCTTT. It is translated as CASTQSGGAVGTEAFF.

The chain recombines TRBV19 with TRBJ2-1, with D possibly TRBD2 on 6 matching bases. The germline CDR1 and CDR2 sequences are LNHDA and SQIVND (reference sequence). The CDR3 sequence is 17 residues long. Deletions cut 3 bases from V and 2 bases from J, with 17 bases between. The DNA for the CDR3 is TGTGCCAGTAGTATGACCCATCTTGGGAGGACCTACAATGAGCAGTTCTTC. Translated: CASSMTHLGRTYNEQFF.

The chain uses TRBV19 and TRBJ1-2; D is unresolved. Trimming stripped 3 bases from V and 1 base from J, with 12 bases between. This CDR3 region has 15 residues. Germline CDR1 is LNHDA and CDR2 is SQIVND (reference sequence). Here the CDR3 DNA reads TGTGCCAGTAGTATGCGGGCCGGTGATAACTATGGCTACACCTTC. Its protein is CASSMRAGDNYGYTF.

This clone came up once. The rearrangement joins TRBV5-4 to TRBJ2-3; 7 positions agree with TRBD1. This CDR3 comprises 15 residues. With V trimmed by 4 bases and J by 4 bases, 9 bases remained unmatched. Germline V lookup: CDR1 SGHNT, CDR2 YYREEE (reference sequence). CDR3 sequence (DNA): TGTGCCAGCAGCCCCAGGGGGACGGCACCAGATACGCAGTATTTT. Its protein product is CASSPRGTAPDTQYF.

The chain uses TRBV5-1 and TRBJ1-1, with TRBD1 matching 11 bases. Trimming took 4 bases from V and 1 from J; bases not matched to a gene: 9. The CDR3 sequence is 17 residues long. Per the germline V gene, CDR1 is SGHRS and CDR2 is YFSETQ. The chain's CDR3 is CASSRTGTGGGNTEAFF. In DNA form, the CDR3 reads TGCGCCAGCAGCAGAACCGGGACAGGGGGAGGGAACACTGAAGCTTTCTTT.

CDR3 nucleotides: TGTGCCAGTAGTATCAGAGGACTAGCGGGAGGGATTCAAGAGACCCAGTACTTC. Translated, it gives CASSIRGLAGGIQETQYF. The V gene is TRBV19, the J gene TRBJ2-5; 15 bases line up with TRBD2. CDR1 is LNHDA, CDR2 SQIVND, per germline (reference sequence). J was trimmed by 2 bases and V by 3 bases; bases with no gene match: 7. The length of the CDR3 is 18 residues.

The rearrangement links TRBV28 to TRBJ2-5; D is uncertain. Trimming took off 2 bases at V and 1 base at J, with 14 bases between the two ends. The CDR3 totals 16 residues. The germline V gene has CDR1 MDHEN and CDR2 SYDVKM. CDR3 sequence: CASSLVLSTRQETQYF. DNA for the CDR3: TGTGCCAGCAGTTTAGTTCTGTCCACTCGCCAAGAGACCCAGTACTTC. Together with reference TRBV28 and TRBJ2-5, the CDR3 gives the full variable domain: DVKVTQSSRYLVKRTGEKVFLECVQDMDHENMFWYRQDPGLGLRLIYFSYDVKMKEKGDIPEGYSVSREKKERFSLILESASTNQTSMYLCASSLVLSTRQETQYFGPGTRLLVL.

This clone has a single count. This chain's CDR3 is CSGKSASGVETQYF. CDR3 coding DNA: TGCAGCGGCAAGTCGGCTAGCGGGGTGGAGACCCAGTACTTC. The V gene is TRBV29-1, the J gene TRBJ2-5, with 9 bases lining up with TRBD2. Germline-derived CDR1 and CDR2 are SQVTM and ANQGSEA. This CDR3 is 14 amino acids long. Unmatched junction bases numbered 11, after V lost 7 bases and J lost 5 bases. Combining the CDR3 with reference TRBV29-1 and TRBJ2-5 gives the whole variable domain SAVISQKPSRDICQRGTSLTIQCQVDSQVTMMFWYRQQPGQSLTLIATANQGSEATYESGFVIDKFPISRPNLTFSTLTVSNMSPEDSSIYLCSGKSASGVETQYFGPGTRLLVL.

The chain employs TRBV19 and TRBJ2-7; 8 positions match TRBD2. Germline assignment: CDR1 LNHDA and CDR2 SQIVND (reference sequence). Losses at the gene ends were 6 bases for V and 3 bases for J; bases not matched to a gene: 7. The CDR3 length is 14 residues. The CDR3 spells CASRISGKNYEQYF. For the CDR3, the DNA is TGTGCCAGTAGGATTAGCGGGAAGAACTACGAGCAGTACTTC. Variable domain in full (rest from reference TRBV19 and TRBJ2-7): DGGITQSPKYLFRKEGQNVTLSCEQNLNHDAMYWYRQDPGQGLRLIYYSQIVNDFQKGDIAEGYSVSREKKESFPLTVTSAQKNPTAFYLCASRISGKNYEQYFGPGTRLTVT.

The chain joins TRBV18 to TRBJ2-7, with D possibly TRBD2 on 6 matching bases. CDR1 and CDR2 from the germline V gene are KGHSH and LQKENI. The V gene lost 5 bases and the J gene lost 5 bases, with 10 bases spanning the gap. The CDR3 runs to 12 residues. The chain's CDR3 is CASSGGAHEQYF. The CDR3 DNA follows: TGTGCCAGCTCAGGCGGGGCCCACGAGCAGTACTTC.

The rearrangement uses TRBV5-6 and TRBJ2-7; a possible D gene is TRBD2 (5 bases). Germline CDR1 and CDR2: SGHDT and YYEEEE. The V and J ends lost 0 bases and 0 bases respectively, with 10 bases between them. CDR3 size: 15 residues. This CDR3 is CASSLGRPFSYEQYF. The CDR3 region has the DNA TGTGCCAGCAGCTTGGGGAGGCCCTTCTCCTACGAGCAGTACTTC.